The entry below gives a single T cell receptor beta chain sequence along with its context. The protocol was immunoSEQ multiplex PCR, while the TCRdb copy is restricted to in-frame clones and leaves out a portion. The sample includes about 350,000 clones, roughly 84% of them seen just once. This specimen belongs to a study of blood T cell repertoires in COVID-19. The CDR3 loop spans 14 amino acids. Germline V gene data show CDR1 as LNHNV and CDR2 as YYDKDF (reference sequence). Unmatched junction bases numbered 4, after V lost 4 bases and J lost 6 bases. The receptor comes from a woman under 40 who had recovered from COVID-19. The sample taken for sequencing was PBMCs or T cells enriched from blood (not recorded which). This rearrangement joins TRBV15 to TRBJ2-2; 8 bases line up with TRBD2. CDR3 amino acids: CATSKGLASGELFF. The CDR3 coding sequence is TGTGCCACCAGCAAAGGACTAGCCTCCGGGGAGCTGTTTTTT.